These 24 T cell receptor beta chains were sequenced from one sample in a study of blood T cell repertoires in COVID-19. Here immunoSEQ multiplex PCR was the method, and the copy in TCRdb shows in-frame clones only, minus some. The sample has some 160,000 clones, 78% seen once. Sequenced sample: peripheral blood. These receptors originate from a woman aged 80 or over with acute or convalescent COVID-19.

The rearrangement links TRBV7-9 to TRBJ1-4; no clear D gene. Germline lookup yields CDR1 SEHNR and CDR2 FQNEAQ (reference sequence). CDR3 length: 15 residues. V shed 5 bases and J shed 0 bases, with 10 bases lying between them. The CDR3 spells CASSKSVATNEKLFF. In nucleotides, the CDR3 is TGTGCCAGCAGCAAATCAGTTGCAACTAATGAAAAACTGTTTTTT.

This clone was detected a few times. The chain has TRBV7-6 and TRBJ2-2; D is possibly TRBD2 (5 bases). Trimming stripped 5 bases from V and 0 bases from J, with 16 bases between. Germline V gives CDR1 SGHVS, CDR2 FNYEAQ. The CDR3 has 17 amino acids. Here the CDR3 DNA reads TGTGCCAGCAGCCACCGAAGAGGAGGCCCGAACACCGGGGAGCTGTTTTTT. Encoded protein: CASSHRRGGPNTGELFF.

This clone turned up a few times. J is TRBJ1-5 and V is TRBV12-3 or TRBV12-4; no clear D. Trimming stripped 6 bases from V and 7 bases from J, with 13 bases between. The CDR3 runs to 13 residues. The CDR3 spells CASSPKSQQPQHF. DNA of the CDR3: TGTGCCAGCAGCCCTAAATCCCAACAGCCCCAGCATTTT.

The chain links TRBV27 to TRBJ1-2; D gene unclear. Trimming took off 3 bases at V and 9 bases at J, with 20 bases between the two ends. The CDR3 is made up of 15 amino acids. Germline V gene data show CDR1 as MNHEY and CDR2 as SMNVEV (reference sequence). The CDR3 sequence is CASSLAPEAGLSYTF. CDR3 nucleotide sequence: TGTGCCAGCAGTTTGGCCCCCGAGGCGGGTTTGAGCTACACCTTC.

This clone was counted at least ten times. The chain joins TRBV4-1 to TRBJ1-2; the match to TRBD1 covers 8 bases. The germline CDR1 and CDR2 sequences are MGHRA and YSYEKL. The CDR3 runs to 14 residues. V was pared by 1 base and J by 4 bases, with 2 bases of the junction left unmatched. CDR3: CASSQGTGFYGYTF. In nucleotides, the CDR3 is TGCGCCAGCAGCCAAGGGACAGGGTTCTATGGCTACACCTTC.

This clone came up a few times. This chain connects TRBV4-1 to TRBJ2-1, with 9 bases aligning to TRBD2. V lost 1 base to trimming and J lost 6 bases; unmatched junction nucleotides: 4. The CDR3 contains 15 residues. The germline V gene encodes CDR1 MGHRA and CDR2 YSYEKL. The CDR3, as DNA: TGCGCCAGCAGCCAAGTGGCGGGGGGGGCCAATGAGCAGTTCTTC. This encodes CASSQVAGGANEQFF.

This clone was counted a few times. This chain uses TRBV19 with TRBJ2-2, with D hard to call. The CDR3 sequence is 13 residues long. Germline V CDR1 and CDR2: LNHDA, SQIVND (reference sequence). Trimming shortened V by 2 bases and J by 7 bases, and 8 bases separated the two germline ends. The CDR3 DNA reads as TGTGCCAGTAGTATATCGGTCGGCGGGGAGCTGTTTTTT. It encodes CASSISVGGELFF.

The genes are TRBV15 and TRBJ2-5; the D gene is possibly TRBD2 (7 bases). This CDR3 region has 15 residues. Trimming took off 1 base at V and 5 bases at J, with 14 bases between the two ends. Germline CDR1 and CDR2: LNHNV and YYDKDF (reference sequence). CDR3 DNA sequence: TGTGCCACCAGCAGAGTTGCGGGGGCCGGGGAGACCCAGTACTTC. Translating gives CATSRVAGAGETQYF. The full variable domain, completed using reference TRBV15 and TRBJ2-5, is DAMVIQNPRYQVTQFGKPVTLSCSQTLNHNVMYWYQQKSSQAPKLLFHYYDKDFNNEADTPDNFQSRRPNTSFCFLDIRSPGLGDTAMYLCATSRVAGAGETQYFGPGTRLLVL.

The chain couples TRBV3-1 (or the pseudogene TRBV3-2) to TRBJ1-1; tentatively, D is TRBD1 (5 bases). The CDR3 length is 14 residues. The germline gives CDR1 LGHDT, CDR2 YNNKEL (reference sequence). Between the trimmed V and J ends, which lost 4 bases and 3 bases, there was a span of 12 bases. Here the CDR3 DNA reads TGTGCCAGCAGCCCGAAACAGGTGGACACTGAAGCTTTCTTT. This codes for CASSPKQVDTEAFF.

The J gene is TRBJ2-7, the V gene TRBV11-3; 8 positions match TRBD1. Germline V gene sequence: CDR1 SGHNT, CDR2 YENEEA. There are 15 residues in the CDR3. The junction had 3 bases not matched to a gene; V was cut back by 0 bases and J by 2 bases. CDR3 sequence reads: CASSLDGQGTYEQYF. In DNA form, the CDR3 reads TGTGCCAGCAGCTTAGATGGACAGGGAACCTACGAGCAGTACTTC.

The V gene is TRBV7-2, the J gene TRBJ1-1, with D possibly being TRBD1 (5 bases). The ends were cut back, 6 bases at V and 11 bases at J, with 16 bases in the middle. CDR3 length: 12 amino acids. The V gene's germline CDR1 is SGHTA and CDR2 FQGNSA. In nucleotides, the CDR3 is TGTGCCAGCAGGTCCCGGGGGAGGAGGGCTTTCTTT. Translation gives CASRSRGRRAFF.

V and J are TRBV9 and TRBJ2-1, with 8 bases matching TRBD2. This CDR3 contains 16 residues. V dropped 0 bases and J dropped 7; count of bases not matched to a gene: 9. Germline CDR1 and CDR2: SGDLS and YYNGEE. The CDR3 coding sequence is TGTGCCAGCAGCGTAGTTCCGGGAGGGCCCCGTAATGAGCAGTTCTTC. Protein: CASSVVPGGPRNEQFF. The full variable domain, with the rest looked up from reference TRBV9 and TRBJ2-1, is DSGVTQTPKHLITATGQRVTLRCSPRSGDLSVYWYQQSLDQGLQFLIQYYNGEERAKGNILERFSAQQFPDLHSELNLSSLELGDSALYFCASSVVPGGPRNEQFFGPGTRLTVL.

This clone has just one count. The V call is TRBV3-1 (or the pseudogene TRBV3-2), the J call TRBJ1-1; D unresolved. This CDR3 spans 13 amino acids. Deletions cut 7 bases from V and 0 bases from J, with 9 bases between. Germline CDR1 and CDR2: LGHDT and YNNKEL (reference sequence). The chain's CDR3 is CASTRFMNTEAFF. In nucleotides, the CDR3 is TGTGCCAGCACCCGGTTCATGAACACTGAAGCTTTCTTT.

The chain employs TRBV19 and TRBJ2-5; 10 bases are a match to TRBD1. The CDR3 consists of 14 residues. The germline gives CDR1 LNHDA, CDR2 SQIVND (reference sequence). The trim removed 5 bases at V and 6 bases at J, leaving 6 bases unmatched. CDR3 protein: CASSPGQGYQTQYF. CDR3 nucleotide sequence: TGTGCCAGTAGTCCGGGACAGGGGTACCAGACCCAGTACTTC.

V is TRBV11-1 and J is TRBJ1-6; D gene ambiguous. V shed 2 bases and J shed 14 bases, with 10 bases lying between them. This CDR3 has 12 residues. Germline V CDR1 and CDR2: SGHAT, FQDESV (reference sequence). CDR3 residues: CASSLRGSALHF. DNA for the CDR3: TGTGCCAGCAGCTTACGAGGATCTGCCCTCCACTTT. The whole variable domain, remainder taken from reference TRBV11-1 and TRBJ1-6, is EAEVAQSPRYKITEKSQAVAFWCDPISGHATLYWYRQILGQGPELLVQFQDESVVDDSQLPKDRFSAERLKGVDSTLKIQPAELGDSAMYLCASSLRGSALHFGNGTRLTVT.

In DNA, the CDR3 is TGTGCCAGTAGTACATCTAGCGGTCCGACCTACAATGAGCAGTTCTTC. This translates into CASSTSSGPTYNEQFF. This rearrangement joins TRBV19 to TRBJ2-1; 7 positions agree with TRBD2. V lost 4 bases and J lost 2; bases outside the gene matches: 8. The germline V gene has CDR1 LNHDA and CDR2 SQIVND (reference sequence). There are 16 residues in the CDR3.

V is TRBV7-9 and J is TRBJ1-4; 10 nucleotides match TRBD1. V lost 1 base, J lost 7 bases, and 3 bases stayed unmatched. In germline, CDR1 is SEHNR, CDR2 FQNEAQ (reference sequence). This CDR3 is 15 amino acids long. The CDR3: CASSLVGDRGEKLFF. CDR3 DNA: TGTGCCAGCAGCTTAGTCGGGGACAGGGGTGAAAAACTGTTTTTT.

V is TRBV19 and J is TRBJ2-5; 11 nucleotides line up with TRBD2. The length of the CDR3 is 18 residues. Germline CDR1 reads LNHDA; CDR2 reads SQIVND (reference sequence). The trim removed 5 bases at V and 5 bases at J, leaving 16 bases unmatched. Here the CDR3 DNA reads TGTGCCAGTAGTCATCTACTAGCGGGAGCCTCAATAGGGGAGACCCAGTACTTC. Amino acids: CASSHLLAGASIGETQYF.

This chain connects TRBV6-1 to TRBJ1-1; perhaps TRBD1 as D (5 bases). Deletions cut 5 bases from V and 11 bases from J, with 15 bases between. The CDR3 length is 12 residues. From germline, CDR1 is MNHNS and CDR2 SASEGT. DNA of the CDR3: TGTGCCAGCAGTTCCTCTCAGGGTAAGGCTTTCTTT. Residues: CASSSSQGKAFF.

The chain links TRBV27 to TRBJ1-3; 7 nucleotides align to TRBD1. This CDR3 has 14 amino acids. J gave up 4 bases and V 4 bases, and 4 bases lay outside the gene matches. Germline values: CDR1 MNHEY, CDR2 SMNVEV (reference sequence). As DNA, the CDR3 is TGTGCCAGCAGTTCAAAGGACAGGGGAAACACCATATATTTT. Translation: CASSSKDRGNTIYF.

The CDR3 reads CASAGQGATEQYF. The DNA of the CDR3 is TGTGCCAGCGCCGGACAGGGGGCGACCGAGCAGTACTTC. The chain carries TRBV18 and TRBJ2-7; 11 bases map to TRBD1. Germline trimming cut 8 bases from V and 6 bases from J; bases unmatched to any gene: 6. This CDR3 is built from 13 residues. CDR1 KGHSH and CDR2 LQKENI come from the germline V gene.

CDR3 coding DNA: TGTGCCACCAGCAGAGGACAGACAGGGGGCGGACAGCCCCAGCATTTT. It translates to CATSRGQTGGGQPQHF. The chain has TRBV15 and TRBJ1-5, with 10 bases fitting TRBD1. The CDR3 runs to 16 residues. Germline assignment: CDR1 LNHNV and CDR2 YYDKDF (reference sequence). The ends lost 1 base at V and 7 bases at J; junction bases unmatched: 7.

This clone has only a few counts. The chain is built from TRBV5-1 and TRBJ2-7; TRBD1 might be the D (6 bases). V was clipped by 4 bases and J by 1 base, with 15 bases between them. CDR1 SGHRS and CDR2 YFSETQ come from the germline V gene. The CDR3 is made up of 15 amino acids. CDR3 coding DNA: TGCGCCAGCAGCCTCTCGACAGGACCATCCTACGAGCAGTACTTC. Its translation: CASSLSTGPSYEQYF.

This sequence joins TRBV19 and TRBJ1-2, with D unresolved. The germline gives CDR1 LNHDA, CDR2 SQIVND (reference sequence). This CDR3 is 11 amino acids long. V gave up 8 bases and J gave up 3 bases, with 7 bases separating them. The CDR3 bases are TGTGCCAGTCGGTATTACTATGGCTACACCTTC. Encoded protein: CASRYYYGYTF. The whole variable domain, remainder taken from reference TRBV19 and TRBJ1-2, is DGGITQSPKYLFRKEGQNVTLSCEQNLNHDAMYWYRQDPGQGLRLIYYSQIVNDFQKGDIAEGYSVSREKKESFPLTVTSAQKNPTAFYLCASRYYYGYTFGSGTRLTVV.